The rows below give T cell receptor beta chains drawn from one sample of a study of shared clonotypes between healthy human individuals. TCRdb's copy holds only in-frame clones and misses some; the assay was immunoSEQ multiplex PCR. The sample yields about half a million clones, about 76% seen once. Sequencing input: PBMCs. The source of these receptors is a woman in her thirties or forties in good health. Some clones in this sample may be carry-over from other donors' samples. Each CDR3 is given with its conserved first and last residue. Fields, in order: clone size, V gene, J gene, D gene, CDR3 protein, CDR3 DNA. The D gene is left open where the match is weak. Only some rows state a clone size, as once, few, many or a class for expanded clones.

.,TRBV6-9,TRBJ2-7,.,CASTPPGSGHAGYEQYF,TGTGCCAGCACCCCCCCGGGTAGCGGTCACGCGGGTTACGAGCAGTACTTC
.,TRBV11-2,TRBJ2-1,.,CASSLVWSSYNEQFF,TGTGCCAGCAGCTTAGTATGGAGCTCCTACAATGAGCAGTTCTTC
.,TRBV7-9,TRBJ2-1,TRBD2,CASSPTGLAGYNEQFF,TGTGCCAGCAGCCCCACTGGACTAGCGGGTTACAATGAGCAGTTCTTC
.,TRBV28,TRBJ1-5,TRBD1,CASRGQGNNQPQHF,TGTGCCAGCAGGGGACAGGGGAACAATCAGCCCCAGCATTTT
few,TRBV7-6,TRBJ2-5,.,CASSLQETQYF,TGTGCCAGCAGCCTTCAAGAGACCCAGTACTTC
.,TRBV27,TRBJ2-3,TRBD1,CASRRRQGFSADTQYF,TGTGCCAGCAGACGTAGACAGGGGTTTAGTGCAGATACGCAGTATTTT
.,TRBV2,TRBJ2-3,.,CASSDRDLRRYF,TGTGCCAGCAGTGACCGAGACCTCCGACGGTATTTT
.,TRBV5-6,TRBJ2-5,.,CASSFQASQETQYF,TGTGCCAGCAGCTTTCAGGCCAGCCAAGAGACCCAGTACTTC
.,TRBV6-1,TRBJ2-3,TRBD2,CASSLAGSTDTQYF,TGTGCCAGCTCGCTAGCGGGAAGCACAGATACGCAGTATTTT
.,TRBV9,TRBJ2-3,TRBD2,CASSVDGGRTDTQYF,TGTGCCAGCAGCGTAGATGGCGGGAGGACAGATACGCAGTATTTT
.,TRBV5-4,TRBJ2-1,TRBD1,CASSWDRGSYNEQFF,TGTGCCAGCAGCTGGGACAGGGGATCCTACAATGAGCAGTTCTTC
.,TRBV11-2,TRBJ1-1,.,CASSRAGPRNTEAFF,TGTGCCAGCAGCCGAGCGGGACCGCGGAACACTGAAGCTTTCTTT
.,TRBV7-6,TRBJ2-5,.,CASSLVRLETQYF,TGTGCCAGCAGCTTAGTCAGATTAGAGACCCAGTACTTC
.,TRBV5-1,TRBJ2-3,TRBD2,CASSPPASGRTDTQYF,TGCGCCAGCAGCCCCCCGGCTAGCGGACGCACAGATACGCAGTATTTT
.,TRBV11-1,TRBJ2-7,TRBD2,CASSLDGLVSVYF,TGTGCCAGCAGCCTGGATGGACTAGTTAGCGTGTACTTC
.,TRBV19,TRBJ2-7,TRBD1,CASSNNRDRGEQYF,TGTGCCAGTAGTAATAACCGGGACAGGGGCGAGCAGTACTTC
.,TRBV2,TRBJ2-5,.,CASSERAAQETQYF,TGTGCCAGCAGTGAAAGGGCAGCCCAAGAGACCCAGTACTTC
.,TRBV2,TRBJ1-3,.,CASSDATDTGNTIYF,TGTGCCAGCAGCGATGCGACAGATACTGGAAACACCATATATTTT
.,TRBV28,TRBJ2-2,TRBD1,CASSRAWRRGQTGELFF,TGTGCCAGCAGTAGGGCCTGGCGCAGGGGGCAAACCGGGGAGCTGTTTTTT
.,TRBV9,TRBJ1-2,.,CASSPRGESNYGYTF,TGTGCCAGCAGCCCCCGAGGGGAGTCTAACTATGGCTACACCTTC
.,TRBV5-1,TRBJ2-5,TRBD2,CASSLAFLAGQETQYF,TGCGCCAGCAGCTTGGCGTTCCTAGCGGGACAAGAGACCCAGTACTTC
.,TRBV13,TRBJ1-2,TRBD1,CASSIGTEDGYTF,TGTGCCAGCAGCATTGGGACAGAGGATGGCTACACCTTC